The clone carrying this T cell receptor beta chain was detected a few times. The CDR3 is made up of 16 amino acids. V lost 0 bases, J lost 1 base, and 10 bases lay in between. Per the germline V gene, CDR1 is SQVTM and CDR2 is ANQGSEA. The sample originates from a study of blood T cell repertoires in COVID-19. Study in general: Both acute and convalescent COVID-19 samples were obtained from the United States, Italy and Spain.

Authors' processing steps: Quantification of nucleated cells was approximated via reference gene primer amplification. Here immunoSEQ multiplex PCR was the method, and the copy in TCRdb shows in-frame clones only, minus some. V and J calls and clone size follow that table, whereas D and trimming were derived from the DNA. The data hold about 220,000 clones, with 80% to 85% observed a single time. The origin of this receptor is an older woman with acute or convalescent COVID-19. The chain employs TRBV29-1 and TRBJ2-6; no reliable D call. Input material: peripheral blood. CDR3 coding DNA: TGCAGCGTTGAAGATTGGCAGACATCTGGGGCCAACGTCCTGACTTTC. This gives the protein CSVEDWQTSGANVLTF.